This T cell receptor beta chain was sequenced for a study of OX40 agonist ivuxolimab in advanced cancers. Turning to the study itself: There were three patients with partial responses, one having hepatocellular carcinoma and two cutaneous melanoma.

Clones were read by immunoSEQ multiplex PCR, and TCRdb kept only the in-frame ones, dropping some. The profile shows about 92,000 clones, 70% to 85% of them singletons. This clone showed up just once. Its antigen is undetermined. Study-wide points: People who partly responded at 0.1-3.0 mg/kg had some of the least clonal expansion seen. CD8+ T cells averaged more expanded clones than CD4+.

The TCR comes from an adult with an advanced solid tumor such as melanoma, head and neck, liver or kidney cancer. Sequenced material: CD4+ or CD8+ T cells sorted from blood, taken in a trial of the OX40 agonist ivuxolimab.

The DNA of the CDR3 is TGTGCCAGCAGCTTTTTCACAACTAATGAAAAACTGTTTTTT. The encoded protein is CASSFFTTNEKLFF. The chain has TRBV11-2 and TRBJ1-4; D call uncertain. The CDR3 consists of 14 residues. V was pared by 3 bases and J by 0 bases, with 5 bases between. Germline V gene lookup returns CDR1 SGHAT and CDR2 FQNNGV.